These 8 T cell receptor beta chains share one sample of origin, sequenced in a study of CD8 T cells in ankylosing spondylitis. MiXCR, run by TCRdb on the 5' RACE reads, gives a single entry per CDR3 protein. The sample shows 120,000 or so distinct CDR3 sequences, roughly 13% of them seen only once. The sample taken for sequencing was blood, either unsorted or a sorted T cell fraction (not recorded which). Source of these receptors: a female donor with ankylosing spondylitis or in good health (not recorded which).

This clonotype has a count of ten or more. The CDR3 region has the DNA TGCGCCAGCAGCGTGACTAGCGGGAGTCTAAATGAGCAGTTCTTC. Translation: CASSVTSGSLNEQFF. The chain is built from TRBV5-1 and TRBJ2-1, with 12 bases identical to TRBD2. The germline V gene encodes CDR1 SGHRS and CDR2 YFSETQ. V trimming: 4 bases; J trimming: 7 bases; junction bases outside the gene matches: 6. This CDR3 is 15 amino acids long.

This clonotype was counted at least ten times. CDR3 in amino acids: CASSLLAGEENIQYF. CDR3 DNA: TGTGCCAGCAGTTTACTAGCGGGAGAGGAAAACATTCAGTACTTC. The chain employs TRBV12-3 or TRBV12-4 and TRBJ2-4, with 10 bases identical to TRBD2. V lost 2 bases, J lost 5 bases, and 3 bases stayed unmatched. The CDR3 consists of 15 residues.

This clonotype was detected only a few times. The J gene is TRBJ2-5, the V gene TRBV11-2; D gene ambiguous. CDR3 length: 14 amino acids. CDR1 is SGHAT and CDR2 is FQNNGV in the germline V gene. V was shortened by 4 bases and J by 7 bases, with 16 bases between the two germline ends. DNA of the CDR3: TGTGCCAGCAGCTCCCTTGGGCCAGAGGCGACCCAGTACTTC. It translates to CASSSLGPEATQYF.

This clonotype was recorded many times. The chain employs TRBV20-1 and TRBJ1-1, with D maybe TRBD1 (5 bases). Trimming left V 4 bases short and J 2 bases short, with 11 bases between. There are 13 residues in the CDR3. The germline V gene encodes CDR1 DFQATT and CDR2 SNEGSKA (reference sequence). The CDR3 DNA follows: TGCAGTGCTATTTGGGGGTCCAACACTGAAGCTTTCTTT. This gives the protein CSAIWGSNTEAFF.

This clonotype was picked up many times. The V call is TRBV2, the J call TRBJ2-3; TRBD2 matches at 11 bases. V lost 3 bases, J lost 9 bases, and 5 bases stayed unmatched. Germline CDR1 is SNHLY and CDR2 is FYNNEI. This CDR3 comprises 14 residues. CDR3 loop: CASSELLAGETQYF. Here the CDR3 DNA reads TGTGCCAGCAGTGAGTTACTAGCGGGGGAGACGCAGTATTTT. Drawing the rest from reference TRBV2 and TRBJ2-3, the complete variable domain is EPEVTQTPSHQVTQMGQEVILRCVPISNHLYFYWYRQILGQKVEFLVSFYNNEISEKSEIFDDQFSVERPDGSNFTLKIRSTKLEDSAMYFCASSELLAGETQYFGPGTRLTVL.

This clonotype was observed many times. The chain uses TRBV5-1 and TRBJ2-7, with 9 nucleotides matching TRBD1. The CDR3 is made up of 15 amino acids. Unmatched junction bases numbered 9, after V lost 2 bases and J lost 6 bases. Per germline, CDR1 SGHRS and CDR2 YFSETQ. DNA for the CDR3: TGCGCCAGCAGCTTCTTAACAGGGGGCTTATCCGAGCAGTACTTC. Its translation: CASSFLTGGLSEQYF.

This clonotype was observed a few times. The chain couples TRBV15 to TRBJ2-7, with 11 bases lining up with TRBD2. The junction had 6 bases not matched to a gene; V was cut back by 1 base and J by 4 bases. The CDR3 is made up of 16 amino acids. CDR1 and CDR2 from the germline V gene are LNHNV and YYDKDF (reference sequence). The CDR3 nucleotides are TGTGCCACCAGCAGAGGCGGGACTAGCGGTATGTACGAGCAGTACTTC. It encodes CATSRGGTSGMYEQYF.

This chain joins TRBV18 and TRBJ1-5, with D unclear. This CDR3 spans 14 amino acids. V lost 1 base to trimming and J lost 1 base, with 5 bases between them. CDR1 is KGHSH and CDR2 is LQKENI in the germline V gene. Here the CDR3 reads CASSPQYSNQPQHF. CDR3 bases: TGTGCCAGCTCACCACAGTACAGCAATCAGCCCCAGCATTTT. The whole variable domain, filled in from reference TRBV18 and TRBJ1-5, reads NAGVMQNPRHLVRRRGQEARLRCSPMKGHSHVYWYRQLPEEGLKFMVYLQKENIIDESGMPKERFSAEFPKEGPSILRIQQVVRGDSAAYFCASSPQYSNQPQHFGDGTRLSIL.